The 8 T cell receptor beta chains reported below all come from one sample, sequenced in a study of CD8 T cells in Susac syndrome. The authors reverse transcribed roughly 0.5 to 1 ug RNA with random hexamers. TCRdb redid the calling of the immunoSEQ multiplex PCR reads with MiXCR, one entry per CDR3 protein. The sample holds roughly 200,000 distinct CDR3 sequences, around 95% seen once. Sequencing input: CD4+ T cells from PBMCs. The receptors come from a human donor with multiple sclerosis.

The CDR3 region has the DNA TGCAGCGCCCGGCGGGGGTCCCTTAATGAAAAACTGTTTTTT. Translation gives CSARRGSLNEKLFF. The J gene is TRBJ1-4, the V gene TRBV29-1; weak D call: TRBD1 (5 bases). V was pared by 7 bases and J by 4 bases, with 16 bases between. The germline gives CDR1 SQVTM, CDR2 ANQGSEA. The CDR3 extends over 14 amino acids.

The rearrangement joins TRBV11-2 to TRBJ1-1; D unresolved. The germline V gene encodes CDR1 SGHAT and CDR2 FQNNGV. The CDR3 length is 14 residues. V dropped 4 bases and J dropped 6 bases, with 15 bases sitting between them. CDR3 sequence: CASSSPPERPEAFF. The CDR3 DNA reads as TGTGCCAGCAGCTCGCCGCCTGAGAGGCCTGAAGCTTTCTTT.

This clonotype has just a few counts. The chain uses TRBV29-1 and TRBJ1-5, with D perhaps matching TRBD1 (6 bases). This CDR3 has 13 amino acids. Deletions cut 3 bases from V and 7 bases from J, with 13 bases between. Germline lookup yields CDR1 SQVTM and CDR2 ANQGSEA. The CDR3 DNA follows: TGCAGCGTTGAGGGGGGCCCTGGACAGCCCCAGCATTTT. Translating it yields CSVEGGPGQPQHF.

This chain joins TRBV7-8 and TRBJ2-5; unclear D gene. The CDR3 loop spans 11 amino acids. The germline gives CDR1 SGHVS, CDR2 FQNEAQ. Trimming took off 0 bases at V and 7 bases at J, with 3 bases between the two ends. The CDR3 reads CASSLARTQYF. The CDR3 DNA reads TGTGCCAGCAGCTTAGCTCGGACCCAGTACTTC.

The rearrangement joins TRBV29-1 to TRBJ1-2, with 7 bases lining up with TRBD1. Trimming at V came to 3 bases and at J to 7 bases, leaving 17 bases not matched to a gene. The germline gives CDR1 SQVTM, CDR2 ANQGSEA. This CDR3 contains 16 residues. The DNA of the CDR3 is TGCAGCGTTGATTCGACTCAGGGACAGAGTGTGGGTGGCTACACCTTC. Translation gives CSVDSTQGQSVGGYTF.

The chain joins TRBV29-1 to TRBJ2-5; 7 bases are shared with TRBD1. Germline CDR1 SQVTM, CDR2 ANQGSEA. The length of the CDR3 is 15 residues. V lost 2 bases and J lost 2; bases outside the gene matches: 8. DNA for the CDR3: TGCAGCGTTGAATCCATCCCAGGGGGTCAAGAGACCCAGTACTTC. Translating it yields CSVESIPGGQETQYF. The complete variable domain, with remaining parts taken from reference TRBV29-1 and TRBJ2-5, reads SAVISQKPSRDICQRGTSLTIQCQVDSQVTMMFWYRQQPGQSLTLIATANQGSEATYESGFVIDKFPISRPNLTFSTLTVSNMSPEDSSIYLCSVESIPGGQETQYFGPGTRLLVL.

The rearrangement uses TRBV29-1 and TRBJ2-2; D is unresolved. Germline V gene data show CDR1 as SQVTM and CDR2 as ANQGSEA. The CDR3 is made up of 13 amino acids. Trimming stripped 5 bases from V and 2 bases from J, with 9 bases between. The CDR3 loop is CSVPNSNTGELFF. For the CDR3, the DNA is TGCAGCGTTCCAAACAGTAACACCGGGGAGCTGTTTTTT.

This chain connects TRBV9 to TRBJ2-5; D gene uncertain. Trimming stripped 0 bases from V and 1 base from J, with 13 bases between. The germline gives CDR1 SGDLS, CDR2 YYNGEE. The CDR3 spans 16 residues. CDR3 sequence: CASSVGGLAFQETQYF. The CDR3 nucleotides are TGTGCCAGCAGCGTAGGGGGTTTGGCTTTCCAAGAGACCCAGTACTTC.